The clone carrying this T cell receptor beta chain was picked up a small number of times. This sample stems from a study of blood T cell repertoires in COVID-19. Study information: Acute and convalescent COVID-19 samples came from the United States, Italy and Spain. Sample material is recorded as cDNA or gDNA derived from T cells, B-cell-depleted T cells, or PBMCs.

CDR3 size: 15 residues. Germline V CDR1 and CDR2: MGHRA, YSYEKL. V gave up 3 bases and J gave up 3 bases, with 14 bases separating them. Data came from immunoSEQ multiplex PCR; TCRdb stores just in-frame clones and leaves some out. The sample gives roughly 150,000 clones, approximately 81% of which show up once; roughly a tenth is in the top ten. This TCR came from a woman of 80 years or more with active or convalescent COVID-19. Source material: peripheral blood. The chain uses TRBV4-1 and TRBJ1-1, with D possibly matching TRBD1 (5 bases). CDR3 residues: CASSQPRAGDTEAFF. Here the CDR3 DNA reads TGCGCCAGCAGCCAGCCTAGGGCGGGGGACACTGAAGCTTTCTTT.